This T cell receptor (beta chain) was recovered during a study of graft-versus-host responses after intestinal transplantation (dated by TCRdb to the early 2020s). Regarding the complete study: Recipients received multivisceral, liver-intestinal, or isolated intestinal transplants. All recipients received anti-thymocyte globulin induction followed by maintenance tacrolimus and steroids for roughly 3 years. Graft-versus-host and host-versus-graft alloreactive T cell clones were tracked in the graft, circulation and bone marrow after intestinal transplantation using bulk TCR-beta CDR3 sequencing. Alloreactive clones were identified by sequencing pre-transplant mixed lymphocyte reaction products and comparing them with unstimulated pre-transplant donor and recipient T cells. The cohort enrolled approximately 24 intestinal transplant recipients, one of whom was a retransplant, and a few patients without pretransplant specimens were excluded. Donor T cell macrochimerism was defined as a peak of at least 4% donor T cells among recipient peripheral blood mononuclear cells. Rather than going through the commercial service, samples from a few later patients were sequenced in-house on an Illumina MiSeq and processed with MiXCR. General conclusions and limits of the study: In the allografts of patients with donor T cell macrochimerism, GvH to HvG T cell clonal ratios were high. Conclusions were limited by the relatively low number and heterogeneity of intestinal transplant patients. GvH clones turned up in recipient bone marrow, with some appearing earlier in ileal mucosa or blood, a pattern consistent with an intestinal mucosal origin. Early after transplant, peak levels of circulating GvH clones were found to be associated with declines in HvG clones.

Read against the paper, the sample's time point label means: cells obtained before transplantation from donor or recipient. CD3+CD4+ and CD3+CD8+ populations were FACS-sorted from unstimulated pre-transplant donor and recipient cells taken from spleen or lymph nodes. The method behind the library was the immunoSEQ multiplex PCR assay. For most patients, genomic DNA was isolated with the Qiagen DNeasy Blood and Tissue Kit and sent frozen to Adaptive Biotechnologies for TCR sequencing. For most patients, genomic DNA was subjected to high-throughput TCR-beta CDR3 sequencing by Adaptive Biotechnologies. The paper's data handling went like this. TCR sequencing data were retrieved from Adaptive's ImmunoSEQ software for 18 patients, whereas three other patients were processed with MiXCR and VDJtools. CD4 versus CD8 sorting errors were corrected by removing sequences found in both subsets at a frequency ratio below 5:1. CDR3 nucleotide sequences shared between donor and recipient were removed because the origin of such sequences could not be assigned. Alloreactive clones required at least 2-fold expansion over unstimulated cells and minimum CFSE-low frequency of 0.002% (template counts) or 0.001% (read counts). Mappable clones were those detected in sequenced pre-transplant spleen, lymph node, or MLR CFSE-low populations of the donor or recipient. The cumulative frequency of alloreactive clones was calculated as a percentage of all sequences, weighted by copy number. TCRdb carries this immuneACCESS record with in-frame sequences only. Its versions omit some clonotypes, under half of them owing to an unresolved V gene in the studies checked, with the rest unexplained. The D gene and trimming were derived from the DNA, and the V and J assignments and clone size from that table. The sample table lists some 39,000 clones, 90% to 95% of them with a count of one. The top ten clones comprise around 0.22% of the sample.

On this clone: Its antigen is still unknown. There are no base qualities to consult, and no much larger clone falls within one base.

Trimmed from V: 1 base; trimmed from J: 6 bases; junction bases lacking a gene match: 5. The CDR3 starts with the cysteine, ends with the phenylalanine, and has 15 residues. CDR3 DNA is the only sequence kept; it has 45 bases, read in frame from the first base. The CDR1 and CDR2 encoded by the germline V gene (reference sequence) are MNHEY and SMNVEV. The chain was built from TRBV27 and TRBJ2-2, and 7 bases in between align with TRBD2. Sequenced here: unstimulated CD8+ T cells sorted from spleen or lymph node cells, sampled before transplant. The receptor's source is a human donor who was the organ donor for an intestinal transplant. The CDR3 reads CASSLFTSDSGELFF. In nucleotide form, the sequence is TGTGCCAGCAGTTTATTTACTAGCGATTCCGGGGAGCTGTTTTTT.